This T cell receptor beta chain came from a study of technical replicates of blood from a few donors. Repertoires were generated with immunoSEQ multiplex PCR, while TCRdb's copy carries only in-frame clones and drops some. The sample carries over 10,000 clones, 75% to 85% recorded once. The receptor comes from a human donor in good health. The sample taken for sequencing was PBMCs.

CDR3 nucleotides: TGTGCCAGCAGCTTGTCTAGCAACGAGCAGTACTTC. Translation: CASSLSSNEQYF. J is TRBJ2-7 and V is TRBV7-8, with a possible D match to TRBD2 (5 bases). V was clipped by 3 bases and J by 5 bases, with 8 bases between them. Germline CDR1 SGHVS, CDR2 FQNEAQ. The CDR3 sequence is 12 residues long.